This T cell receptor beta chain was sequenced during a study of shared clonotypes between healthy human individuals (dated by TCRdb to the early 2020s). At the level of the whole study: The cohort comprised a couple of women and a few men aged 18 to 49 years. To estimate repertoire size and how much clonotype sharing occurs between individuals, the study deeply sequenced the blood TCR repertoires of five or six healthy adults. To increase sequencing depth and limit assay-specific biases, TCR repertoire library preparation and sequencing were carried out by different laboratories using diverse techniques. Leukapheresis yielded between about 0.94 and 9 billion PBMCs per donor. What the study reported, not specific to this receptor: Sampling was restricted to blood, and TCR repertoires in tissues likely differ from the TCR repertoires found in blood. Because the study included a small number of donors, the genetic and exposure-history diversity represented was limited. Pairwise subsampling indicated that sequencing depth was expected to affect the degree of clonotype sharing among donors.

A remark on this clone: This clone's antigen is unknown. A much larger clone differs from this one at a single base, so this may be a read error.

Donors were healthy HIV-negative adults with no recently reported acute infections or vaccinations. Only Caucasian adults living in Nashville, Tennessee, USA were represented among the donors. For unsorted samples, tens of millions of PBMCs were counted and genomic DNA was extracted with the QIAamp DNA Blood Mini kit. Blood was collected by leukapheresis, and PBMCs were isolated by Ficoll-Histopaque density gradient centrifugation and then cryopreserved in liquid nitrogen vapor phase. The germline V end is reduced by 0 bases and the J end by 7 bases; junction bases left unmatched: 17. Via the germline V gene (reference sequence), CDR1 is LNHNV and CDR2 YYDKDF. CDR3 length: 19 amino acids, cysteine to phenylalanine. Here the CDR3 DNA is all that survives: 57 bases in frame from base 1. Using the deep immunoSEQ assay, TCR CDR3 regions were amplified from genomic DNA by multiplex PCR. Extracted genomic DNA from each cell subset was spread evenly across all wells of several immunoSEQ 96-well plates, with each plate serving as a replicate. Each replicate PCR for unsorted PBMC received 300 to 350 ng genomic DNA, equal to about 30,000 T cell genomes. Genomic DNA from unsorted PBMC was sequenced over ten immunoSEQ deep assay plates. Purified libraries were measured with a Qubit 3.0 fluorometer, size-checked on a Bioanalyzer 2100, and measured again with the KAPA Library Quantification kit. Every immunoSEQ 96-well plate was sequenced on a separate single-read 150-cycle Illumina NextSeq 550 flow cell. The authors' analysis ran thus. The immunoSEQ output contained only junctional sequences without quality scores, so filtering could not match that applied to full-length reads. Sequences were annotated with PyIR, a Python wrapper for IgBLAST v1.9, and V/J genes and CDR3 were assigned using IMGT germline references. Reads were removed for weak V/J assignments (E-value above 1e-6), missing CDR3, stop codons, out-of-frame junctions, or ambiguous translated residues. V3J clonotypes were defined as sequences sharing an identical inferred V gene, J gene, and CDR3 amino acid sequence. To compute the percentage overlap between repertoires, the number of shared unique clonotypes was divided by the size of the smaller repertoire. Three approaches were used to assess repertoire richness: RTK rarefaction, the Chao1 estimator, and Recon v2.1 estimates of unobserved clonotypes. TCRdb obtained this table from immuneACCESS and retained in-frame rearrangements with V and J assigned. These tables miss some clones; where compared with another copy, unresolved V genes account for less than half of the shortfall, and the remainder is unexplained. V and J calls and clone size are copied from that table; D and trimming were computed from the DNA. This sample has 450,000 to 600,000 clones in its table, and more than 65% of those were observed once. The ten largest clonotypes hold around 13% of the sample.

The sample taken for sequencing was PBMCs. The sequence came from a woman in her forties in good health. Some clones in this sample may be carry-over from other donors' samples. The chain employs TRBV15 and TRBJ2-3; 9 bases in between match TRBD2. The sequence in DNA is TGTGCCACCAGCAGAGATGGCGGGGGCGGGAGGGCCTCTGCAAATACGCAGTATTTT. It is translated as CATSRDGGGGRASANTQYF.